The 29 T cell receptor beta chains below come from one sample, sequenced in a study of OX40 agonist ivuxolimab in advanced cancers. Profiled with immunoSEQ multiplex PCR; TCRdb holds only in-frame clones, not every one. The table has about 90,000 clones, around 85% seen once; the top ten hold roughly 0.22%. The sequenced sample was CD4+ or CD8+ T cells sorted from blood, obtained in a trial of the OX40 agonist ivuxolimab. All receptors derive from an adult with an advanced solid tumor such as melanoma, head and neck, liver or kidney cancer.

The chain is built from TRBV7-2 and TRBJ1-2, with a possible D match to TRBD1 (6 bases). Germline values: CDR1 SGHTA, CDR2 FQGNSA. This CDR3 comprises 12 residues. Trimming removed 6 bases from V and 3 bases from J, with 8 bases in between. The CDR3 here is CASSTGYYGYTF. Here the CDR3 DNA reads TGTGCCAGCAGTACAGGGTACTATGGCTACACCTTC.

There are a few counts of this clone. Written as DNA, the CDR3 is TGTGCCAGCAGCCAAGTATGGCTTTATGGCTACACCTTC. As protein: CASSQVWLYGYTF. V is TRBV4-2 and J is TRBJ1-2, with D unresolved. V dropped 1 base and J dropped 5 bases, with 8 bases sitting between them. This CDR3 is 13 amino acids long. Looked up from germline, CDR1 is LGHNA and CDR2 is YNFKEQ.

The chain recombines TRBV5-4 with TRBJ2-3; TRBD2 aligns across 7 bases. The CDR3 covers 16 residues. V shed 4 bases and J 0 bases; nucleotides not matched to a gene: 8. Germline CDR1 reads SGHNT; CDR2 reads YYREEE (reference sequence). This CDR3 reads CASSPRLAPSTDTQYF. CDR3 DNA: TGTGCCAGCAGCCCCAGACTAGCACCTAGCACAGATACGCAGTATTTT.

This chain connects TRBV6-1 to TRBJ2-3, with 7 bases lining up with TRBD1. After removal of 7 bases from V and 2 bases from J, the junction contained 6 bases not matched to a gene. This CDR3 comprises 14 residues. CDR1 is MNHNS, CDR2 SASEGT, per germline. The CDR3 region is CASTPDRITDTQYF. DNA of the CDR3: TGTGCCAGCACCCCGGACAGGATCACAGATACGCAGTATTTT.

This clone has just a few counts. The chain combines TRBV28 with TRBJ2-2; D assignment may be TRBD1 or TRBD2 (5 bases each). The CDR3 sequence is 16 residues long. Germline V gene lookup returns CDR1 MDHEN and CDR2 SYDVKM. Trimming stripped 4 bases from V and 5 bases from J, with 17 bases between. The CDR3 DNA reads as TGTGCCAGCAGTTACGTCCCCGGGACCCCGACCGGGGAGCTGTTTTTT. This translates into CASSYVPGTPTGELFF.

This sequence joins TRBV4-1 and TRBJ1-5; D is unclear. The germline V gene encodes CDR1 MGHRA and CDR2 YSYEKL. Trimming shortened V by 0 bases and J by 8 bases, and 17 bases separated the two germline ends. This CDR3 contains 16 residues. The CDR3 region is CASSQDPTGNGEPQHF. CDR3 DNA sequence: TGCGCCAGCAGCCAAGATCCGACGGGGAATGGGGAGCCCCAGCATTTT.

The rearrangement links TRBV27 to TRBJ2-6; D perhaps matches TRBD1 (6 bases). The CDR3 is 17 residues long. Germline CDR1 reads MNHEY; CDR2 reads SMNVEV (reference sequence). V was pared by 5 bases and J by 0 bases, with 14 bases between. The CDR3 DNA reads TGTGCCAGCAGTCCATCCCCACAGGGCTCTGGGGCCAACGTCCTGACTTTC. Its translation is CASSPSPQGSGANVLTF.

This clone was found once. The chain combines TRBV27 with TRBJ2-1; a possible D gene is TRBD1 (5 bases). This CDR3 has 16 amino acids. Germline V gene lookup returns CDR1 MNHEY and CDR2 SMNVEV (reference sequence). The ends were cut back, 6 bases at V and 3 bases at J, with 18 bases in the middle. The CDR3 nucleotides read TGTGCCAGCAGCACCAGCAGGGTATCGGGCTACAATGAGCAGTTCTTC. This gives the protein CASSTSRVSGYNEQFF.

For the CDR3, the DNA is TGTGCCGCGTTGGCGGGAGTGCACTCCTACAATGAGCAGTTCTTC. Translated, it gives CAALAGVHSYNEQFF. The chain carries TRBV7-9 and TRBJ2-1, with 7 nucleotides matching TRBD2. Germline CDR1 SEHNR, CDR2 FQNEAQ (reference sequence). V lost 11 bases and J lost 0; bases outside the gene matches: 10. The CDR3 is 15 amino acids.

This chain uses TRBV5-1 with TRBJ1-2; 7 nucleotides agree with TRBD1. Looked up from germline, CDR1 is SGHRS and CDR2 is YFSETQ. V trimming: 4 bases; J trimming: 6 bases; junction bases outside the gene matches: 9. CDR3 length: 14 amino acids. CDR3 in DNA: TGCGCCAGCAGCCCAACAGGGGACTACGATGGCTACACCTTC. This sequence encodes CASSPTGDYDGYTF.

The rearrangement links TRBV10-3 to TRBJ1-3; D might be TRBD1 (5 bases). The ends were cut back, 11 bases at V and 10 bases at J, with 24 bases in the middle. The CDR3 runs to 14 residues. Germline lookup yields CDR1 ENHRY and CDR2 SYGVKD. The CDR3 nucleotides read TGTGCCGCCTACGGCGGGACGCACCTTGGGACCATATATTTT. Amino acids: CAAYGGTHLGTIYF.

The sample holds a few counts of this clone. This rearrangement joins TRBV10-2 to TRBJ2-4; TRBD2 might be the D (6 bases). CDR1 and CDR2 from the germline V gene are WSHSY and SAAADI. Trimming shortened V by 0 bases and J by 8 bases, and 14 bases separated the two germline ends. This CDR3 spans 15 amino acids. The CDR3 is CASSESSRWGDIQYF. In DNA form, the CDR3 reads TGCGCCAGCAGTGAGTCTTCGAGATGGGGGGACATTCAGTACTTC.

The chain recombines TRBV7-8 with TRBJ1-4; D ambiguous. V lost 3 bases and J lost 8, with 16 bases in between. In germline, CDR1 is SGHVS, CDR2 FQNEAQ. This CDR3 is built from 15 residues. This chain's CDR3 is CASSLASFKAEKLFF. In nucleotides, the CDR3 is TGTGCCAGCAGCTTGGCTTCCTTTAAAGCGGAAAAACTGTTTTTT.

J is TRBJ2-5 and V is TRBV5-1; 7 bases line up with TRBD2. The CDR3 spans 15 residues. V was pared by 7 bases and J by 4 bases, with 13 bases of the junction left unmatched. The germline gives CDR1 SGHRS, CDR2 YFSETQ. The CDR3 spells CASCKEGGSGETQYF. CDR3 DNA: TGCGCCAGCTGTAAGGAGGGAGGGAGTGGAGAGACCCAGTACTTC.

There are a few counts of this clone. J is TRBJ2-7 and V is TRBV2; D not certain. In germline, CDR1 is SNHLY, CDR2 FYNNEI. V was shortened by 4 bases and J by 2 bases, with 9 bases between the two germline ends. This CDR3 region has 13 residues. The CDR3 DNA sequence: TGTGCCAGCAGTGTGTTGCGAACCTACGAGCAGTACTTC. Residues: CASSVLRTYEQYF. Based on the CDR3 plus reference TRBV2 and TRBJ2-7, the full variable domain is EPEVTQTPSHQVTQMGQEVILRCVPISNHLYFYWYRQILGQKVEFLVSFYNNEISEKSEIFDDQFSVERPDGSNFTLKIRSTKLEDSAMYFCASSVLRTYEQYFGPGTRLTVT.

The chain links TRBV19 to TRBJ2-2; tentative D call: TRBD1 (5 bases). V was pared by 10 bases and J by 6 bases, with 12 bases between. The CDR3 sequence is 12 residues long. Germline CDR1 LNHDA, CDR2 SQIVND (reference sequence). The CDR3 protein is CATGHLAGELFF. CDR3 bases: TGTGCCACCGGACATCTGGCCGGGGAGCTGTTTTTT.

This chain connects TRBV19 to TRBJ2-2; D remains ambiguous. Germline CDR1 reads LNHDA; CDR2 reads SQIVND (reference sequence). The V end was cut by 6 bases, the J end by 3 bases, with 14 bases between. The CDR3 spans 15 residues. The DNA for the CDR3 is TGTGCCAGTAGCGTTTTGGCAGCCTACACCGGGGAGCTGTTTTTT. Its protein is CASSVLAAYTGELFF.

The rearrangement links TRBV4-3 to TRBJ2-1; 8 bases fit TRBD1. V shed 0 bases, J shed 5 bases, and the junction held 3 bases outside the gene matches. Germline V gives CDR1 LGHNA, CDR2 YSLEER. The CDR3 covers 15 residues. This CDR3 reads CASSQEGQDDNEQFF. CDR3 nucleotide sequence: TGCGCCAGCAGCCAAGAGGGACAGGACGACAATGAGCAGTTCTTC.

J is TRBJ1-2 and V is TRBV6-5; the D gene is possibly TRBD1 (5 bases). Trimming cost V 2 bases and J 4 bases, with 14 bases left between them. Germline CDR1 and CDR2: MNHEY and SVGAGI. The CDR3 has 15 amino acids. The chain's CDR3 is CASSYPAGGGYGYTF. CDR3 coding DNA: TGTGCCAGCAGTTACCCGGCGGGCGGGGGCTATGGCTACACCTTC.

The CDR3 nucleotides are TGTGCCAGCATTCGCGGGGGGGCCTACAATGAGCAGTTCTTC. Its protein is CASIRGGAYNEQFF. The chain combines TRBV6-1 with TRBJ2-1; TRBD2 agrees at 9 bases. This CDR3 has 14 amino acids. Germline values: CDR1 MNHNS, CDR2 SASEGT. V trimming: 7 bases; J trimming: 2 bases; junction bases outside the gene matches: 3.

The rearrangement links TRBV2 to TRBJ2-3; D ambiguous. Trimming shortened V by 6 bases and J by 6 bases, and 7 bases separated the two germline ends. CDR3 length: 11 amino acids. Germline V gene sequence: CDR1 SNHLY, CDR2 FYNNEI. Here the CDR3 DNA reads TGTGCCAGCAGGATTGTGGATACGCAGTATTTT. Translation gives CASRIVDTQYF.

This chain uses TRBV19 with TRBJ1-5; D uncertain. Germline V gene data show CDR1 as LNHDA and CDR2 as SQIVND (reference sequence). The V and J ends lost 9 bases and 3 bases respectively, with 12 bases between them. CDR3 length: 13 residues. CDR3: CASSEGPNQPQHF. The CDR3 bases are TGTGCCAGCTCTGAAGGTCCCAATCAGCCCCAGCATTTT. Looking up the rest from reference TRBV19 and TRBJ1-5 gives the full variable domain: DGGITQSPKYLFRKEGQNVTLSCEQNLNHDAMYWYRQDPGQGLRLIYYSQIVNDFQKGDIAEGYSVSREKKESFPLTVTSAQKNPTAFYLCASSEGPNQPQHFGDGTRLSIL.

This chain connects TRBV18 to TRBJ1-5; 7 nucleotides match TRBD1. V lost 3 bases, J lost 4 bases, and 0 bases stayed unmatched. Germline V gene sequence: CDR1 KGHSH, CDR2 LQKENI. This CDR3 comprises 13 residues. Here the CDR3 DNA reads TGTGCCAGCTCACCGGGACAGAATCAGCCCCAGCATTTT. Translation: CASSPGQNQPQHF.

In DNA, the CDR3 is TGTGCCAGCAGCGTAGGGGGACTAGGAAGCACAGATACGCAGTATTTT. It encodes CASSVGGLGSTDTQYF. V gene TRBV9 combines with J gene TRBJ2-3, with TRBD2 matching over 8 bases. Germline V gene data show CDR1 as SGDLS and CDR2 as YYNGEE. Unmatched junction bases numbered 3, after V lost 0 bases and J lost 0 bases. The CDR3 runs 16 residues.

The rearrangement links TRBV7-6 to TRBJ1-2; unclear D gene. In germline, CDR1 is SGHVS, CDR2 FNYEAQ. The CDR3 has 13 residues. V lost 2 bases and J 0 bases, leaving 4 bases between the germline ends. The CDR3: CASSLPSNYGYTF. DNA for the CDR3: TGTGCCAGCAGCTTACCTTCTAACTATGGCTACACCTTC.

The gene calls are TRBV5-1 and TRBJ2-7; the match to TRBD1 covers 10 bases. Germline assignment: CDR1 SGHRS and CDR2 YFSETQ. Trimming took 0 bases from V and 2 from J; bases not matched to a gene: 2. The CDR3 covers 15 residues. The CDR3 nucleotides are TGCGCCAGCAGCTTGGACGGACAGGGGGCCTACGAGCAGTACTTC. Protein product: CASSLDGQGAYEQYF.

V and J are TRBV4-2 and TRBJ2-4, with 12 positions matching TRBD2. The ends lost 0 bases at V and 7 bases at J; junction bases unmatched: 7. The CDR3 runs 17 residues. Germline V CDR1 and CDR2: LGHNA, YNFKEQ. The CDR3 reads CASSQELAGGLRNIQYF. The CDR3 DNA reads as TGTGCCAGCAGCCAAGAACTAGCGGGAGGCCTTAGGAACATTCAGTACTTC.

The V call is TRBV5-4, the J call TRBJ2-7; the match to TRBD2 covers 12 bases. CDR1 is SGHNT and CDR2 is YYREEE in the germline V gene (reference sequence). V shed 3 bases, J shed 3 bases, and the junction held 4 bases outside the gene matches. CDR3 length equals 15 residues. The CDR3 region has the DNA TGTGCCAGCAGCTCGGGACTAGCGGGTTACTACGAGCAGTACTTC. Translation gives CASSSGLAGYYEQYF.

V gene TRBV7-9 combines with J gene TRBJ1-5; weak D call: TRBD1 (5 bases). Germline V lookup: CDR1 SEHNR, CDR2 FQNEAQ (reference sequence). The CDR3 runs to 13 residues. V lost 5 bases and J 6 bases, leaving 11 bases between the germline ends. The CDR3 region has the DNA TGTGCCAGCAGCCCTCAGGGTACTCAGCCCCAGCATTTT. This encodes CASSPQGTQPQHF.